The clone carrying this T cell receptor (beta chain) showed up just a few times. This sample was included in a study of blood T cell repertoires in COVID-19. Whole-study context: Material from acute and convalescent COVID-19 was sourced from the United States, Italy and Spain. Sample material is recorded as cDNA or gDNA derived from T cells, B-cell-depleted T cells, or PBMCs.

The germline V gene encodes CDR1 SGHTA and CDR2 FQGNSA. This CDR3 spans 17 amino acids. V trimming: 5 bases; J trimming: 5 bases; junction bases outside the gene matches: 12. Original processing notes: Estimates of nucleated cell counts were drawn from the amplification of reference gene primers. Using immunoSEQ multiplex PCR, the repertoire was profiled, and TCRdb retains in-frame clones only, with some absent. For V, J and clone size, that table is used; D and trimming come from the DNA. The sample shows approximately 60,000 clones, around four fifths of them seen only once. The receptor was isolated from a woman aged 80 or over with active or convalescent COVID-19. Sequenced sample: peripheral blood. The V and J genes are TRBV7-2 and TRBJ1-4; 9 nucleotides align to TRBD1. CDR3 nucleotides: TGTGCCAGCAGCCGCGTACCAATACAGGGGGCAAATGAAAAACTGTTTTTT. It is translated as CASSRVPIQGANEKLFF.